This record concerns one TCR beta chain sequence. The antigen remains undetermined. The data derive from a study of CD4 T cells in relation to SARS-CoV-2 and coronaviruses. Study-level information: No peptide or an HIV-1 Nef peptide pool served as negative control. Shared crossreactive spike epitopes were mapped to their HLA restriction.

Study-wide points: Monoreactive clones expanded significantly more to SARS-CoV-2 than crossreactive clones did.

Unexposed donor CD4+ T cells date from 2011-2018, before the COVID-19 pandemic. After ten to eleven days of culture, CD4+ T cells were isolated. Unexposed-donor CD4+ T cells were probed with SARS-CoV-2 S/N and four cold-coronavirus spikes, cells permitting. Sequenced by immunoSEQ multiplex PCR; TCRdb stores in-frame clones only, minus some. This sample has about 21,000 clones, with roughly 79% found just once. Germline CDR1 LGHNA, CDR2 YNFKEQ. Trimming took off 1 base at V and 8 bases at J, with 14 bases between the two ends. The CDR3 has 15 residues. The sequence came from a human donor in good health. The chain uses TRBV4-2 and TRBJ1-4; the D gene is possibly TRBD1 (5 bases). The source material was CD4+ T cells from PBMCs, cultured in vitro. The CDR3 nucleotides are TGTGCCAGCAGCCAAGTCCGCAGGGACCACGAAAAACTGTTTTTT. This codes for CASSQVRRDHEKLFF.